The 21 T cell receptor beta chains reported below all come from one sample, sequenced in a study of blood T cell repertoires in COVID-19 (dated by TCRdb to the early 2020s). Library preparation employed the immunoSEQ multiplex PCR assay. TCRdb's version of the immuneACCESS table is confined to in-frame rearrangements and falls short of the full clone set. An unresolved V gene accounts for under half of the shortfall where checked; the remainder is of unknown origin. Present in this sample are tens of thousands of clones, approximately 84% of which were seen just once. Roughly 10% of the sample is in the top ten clones. Specimen: peripheral blood. Receptors were obtained from a man in his 70s with active or convalescent COVID-19.

The chain links TRBV18 to TRBJ2-4, with D possibly matching TRBD2 (6 bases). V gave up 6 bases and J gave up 13 bases, with 19 bases separating them. Germline lookup yields CDR1 KGHSH and CDR2 LQKENI. CDR3 length: 13 amino acids. CDR3 sequence reads: CASSPPGEPHQYF. DNA of the CDR3: TGTGCCAGCTCGCCCCCGGGGGAGCCCCACCAGTACTTC.

The rearrangement joins TRBV13 to TRBJ1-1, with D uncertain. CDR1 and CDR2 from the germline V gene are PRHDT and FYEKMQ (reference sequence). Trimming cost V 1 base and J 8 bases, with 11 bases left between them. The CDR3 consists of 13 residues. The CDR3 reads CASSLDGGLEAFF. The CDR3 region has the DNA TGTGCCAGCAGCTTAGATGGAGGTCTAGAAGCTTTCTTT.

This chain connects TRBV4-3 to TRBJ1-1, with D tentatively TRBD1 (6 bases). The CDR3 extends over 15 amino acids. The ends were cut back, 4 bases at V and 4 bases at J, with 16 bases in the middle. Germline V lookup: CDR1 LGHNA, CDR2 YSLEER. CDR3 sequence: CASSPEGGRSTEAFF. In DNA form, the CDR3 reads TGCGCCAGCAGCCCAGAGGGGGGGCGGAGCACTGAAGCTTTCTTT.

This clone came up a few times. This chain links TRBV7-9 with TRBJ2-7; TRBD2 matches 11 bases. The CDR3 has 15 amino acids. Germline V gene sequence: CDR1 SEHNR, CDR2 FQNEAQ (reference sequence). V shed 5 bases, J shed 3 bases, and the junction held 6 bases outside the gene matches. The CDR3 bases are TGTGCCAGCAGCACGGGACTAGCGGCCTTCTACGAGCAGTACTTC. Translating gives CASSTGLAAFYEQYF.

V and J are TRBV6-1 and TRBJ1-2, with D maybe TRBD1 (5 bases). V shed 0 bases and J shed 0 bases, with 11 bases lying between them. Per the germline V gene, CDR1 is MNHNS and CDR2 is SASEGT. This CDR3 is built from 16 residues. DNA for the CDR3: TGTGCCAGCAGTGAAGCAGTCAGGGAAACTAACTATGGCTACACCTTC. Protein: CASSEAVRETNYGYTF.

The genes are TRBV9 and TRBJ2-1, with 7 bases aligning to TRBD2. J lost 6 bases, V lost 0 bases, and 3 bases had no gene match. The CDR3 length is 14 residues. Germline V gene data show CDR1 as SGDLS and CDR2 as YYNGEE. CDR3 in DNA: TGTGCCAGCAGCGTAGTCGGGGAGGGCAATGAGCAGTTCTTC. This translates into CASSVVGEGNEQFF.

This clone has a handful of counts. CDR3 sequence (DNA): TGTGCCAGCACCCAACCGGGACAAAGTCGTCGCTACGGCTACACCTTC. Its protein is CASTQPGQSRRYGYTF. The chain combines TRBV28 with TRBJ1-2; weak D call: TRBD1 (6 bases). Trimming stripped 7 bases from V and 8 bases from J, with 26 bases between. CDR3 length: 16 amino acids. Germline assignment: CDR1 MDHEN and CDR2 SYDVKM.

The J gene is TRBJ2-3, the V gene TRBV5-1; 8 bases align to TRBD1. This CDR3 has 16 residues. V shed 4 bases and J 6 bases; nucleotides not matched to a gene: 13. Germline V CDR1 and CDR2: SGHRS, YFSETQ. The CDR3 reads CASSRTGQGAIDTQYF. Here the CDR3 DNA reads TGCGCCAGCAGCCGGACGGGGCAGGGGGCAATCGATACGCAGTATTTT.

This clone has more than one count but fewer than ten. The chain couples TRBV6-5 to TRBJ2-1, with 8 bases that match TRBD1. The J segment lost 7 bases and the V segment lost 6 bases, leaving 8 bases of the junction unmatched. CDR1 is MNHEY and CDR2 is SVGAGI in the germline V gene. The CDR3 extends over 14 amino acids. CDR3 sequence reads: CASSPTGDENEQFF. The DNA of the CDR3 is TGTGCCAGCAGCCCGACAGGGGATGAAAATGAGCAGTTCTTC.

The chain is built from TRBV28 and TRBJ1-2, with D possibly TRBD1 on 5 matching bases. Germline CDR1 MDHEN, CDR2 SYDVKM. The CDR3 spans 13 residues. Trimming stripped 7 bases from V and 6 bases from J, with 15 bases between. In DNA form, the CDR3 reads TGTGCCAGCACCACATTACAGGACAATGGCTACACCTTC. It is translated as CASTTLQDNGYTF.

The rearrangement links TRBV5-5 to TRBJ2-3, with D perhaps matching TRBD2 (6 bases). CDR1 is SGHKS, CDR2 YYEKEE, per germline (reference sequence). The germline V and J ends were trimmed by 0 bases and 0 bases, with 8 bases remaining between them. The CDR3 spans 15 residues. The CDR3 loop is CASSLDGLSTDTQYF. CDR3 in DNA: TGTGCCAGCAGCTTGGATGGACTAAGCACAGATACGCAGTATTTT.

This chain uses TRBV21-1 with TRBJ2-2; TRBD1, as called in the table, went unchecked against the DNA. TRBV21-1 represents a pseudogene. This CDR3 is built from 16 residues. CDR3 nucleotides: TGTGCCAGCAGCCCACCCGGGACAGGGAGCACCGGGGAGCTGTTTTTT. This translates into CASSPPGTGSTGELFF.

The chain uses TRBV6-1 and TRBJ2-1, with D tentatively TRBD2 (5 bases). Germline assignment: CDR1 MNHNS and CDR2 SASEGT. The V end lost 2 bases, the J end lost 7 bases, and 15 bases lay between the germline ends. This CDR3 spans 15 amino acids. The CDR3 spells CASSERSGSSNEQFF. The CDR3 nucleotides are TGTGCCAGCAGTGAACGGAGCGGCAGCTCTAATGAGCAGTTCTTC.

The chain carries TRBV19 and TRBJ1-3; the match to TRBD1 covers 9 bases. This CDR3 is 18 amino acids long. After removal of 3 bases from V and 2 bases from J, the junction contained 11 bases not matched to a gene. CDR1 and CDR2 (germline): LNHDA, SQIVND (reference sequence). The CDR3 here is CASSIRPAGQGPGNTIYF. CDR3 DNA: TGTGCCAGTAGTATTCGGCCCGCCGGACAGGGGCCTGGAAACACCATATATTTT.

The chain combines TRBV9 with TRBJ1-5; D call uncertain. The CDR3 sequence is 13 residues long. Germline CDR1 and CDR2: SGDLS and YYNGEE. The ends were cut back, 0 bases at V and 6 bases at J, with 7 bases in the middle. This chain's CDR3 is CASSVAVGQPQHF. CDR3 DNA: TGTGCCAGCAGCGTAGCTGTCGGTCAGCCCCAGCATTTT.

V is TRBV4-1 and J is TRBJ1-2; weak D call: TRBD1 (6 bases). There are 14 residues in the CDR3. V dropped 0 bases and J dropped 6 bases, with 11 bases sitting between them. Germline CDR1 is MGHRA and CDR2 is YSYEKL. CDR3 bases: TGCGCCAGCAGCCAAGATCAGGGGATTCATGGCTACACCTTC. Protein: CASSQDQGIHGYTF.

The chain joins TRBV2 to TRBJ1-3; TRBD1 might be the D (6 bases). The length of the CDR3 is 14 residues. Looked up from germline, CDR1 is SNHLY and CDR2 is FYNNEI. V was pared by 6 bases and J by 3 bases, with 12 bases between. In DNA, the CDR3 is TGTGCCAGCAGAAACAGGGATATTGGAAACACCATATATTTT. Its protein product is CASRNRDIGNTIYF.

This clone was observed a few times. J is TRBJ2-5 and V is TRBV27; TRBD1 matches 8 bases. Germline CDR1 and CDR2: MNHEY and SMNVEV (reference sequence). The trim removed 2 bases at V and 5 bases at J, leaving 4 bases unmatched. The CDR3 is 14 amino acids. CDR3: CASSLSRQGETQYF. In nucleotides, the CDR3 is TGTGCCAGCAGTTTAAGTCGACAGGGGGAGACCCAGTACTTC.

This clone was seen a single time. J is TRBJ1-3 and V is TRBV5-1; 7 positions agree with TRBD1. The ends lost 4 bases at V and 7 bases at J; junction bases unmatched: 5. Germline CDR1 SGHRS, CDR2 YFSETQ. This CDR3 has 13 residues. CDR3 loop: CASSPGQINTIYF. The DNA for the CDR3 is TGCGCCAGCAGCCCGGGACAGATCAACACCATATATTTT.

This chain joins TRBV19 and TRBJ1-1; D uncertain. The V gene lost 6 bases and the J gene lost 7 bases, with 9 bases spanning the gap. This CDR3 is 11 amino acids long. Germline V gene sequence: CDR1 LNHDA, CDR2 SQIVND (reference sequence). CDR3 nucleotides: TGTGCCAGTAGGGGCTTTGGTGAAGCTTTCTTT. Protein: CASRGFGEAFF. The whole variable domain, filled in from reference TRBV19 and TRBJ1-1, reads DGGITQSPKYLFRKEGQNVTLSCEQNLNHDAMYWYRQDPGQGLRLIYYSQIVNDFQKGDIAEGYSVSREKKESFPLTVTSAQKNPTAFYLCASRGFGEAFFGQGTRLTVV.

The rearrangement joins TRBV28 to TRBJ2-5, with 10 bases lining up with TRBD2. J gave up 3 bases and V 5 bases, and 12 bases lay outside the gene matches. The germline gives CDR1 MDHEN, CDR2 SYDVKM. The CDR3 is 17 residues long. The CDR3 DNA reads TGTGCCAGCAGTCCATCCGGACTAGCGGTAGCCAAAGAGACCCAGTACTTC. Translating gives CASSPSGLAVAKETQYF.